This paragraph covers one T cell receptor beta chain sequence. No antigen is known for it. The record has no base qualities; no much larger clone is one base away. Library preparation used the immunoSEQ multiplex PCR assay. Sourced from immuneACCESS, this table was stored by TCRdb with only in-frame sequences that have V and J called. A share of the clones is absent; for the studies checked, an unresolved V gene accounts for under half, and the remainder has no known explanation. This sample lists tens of thousands of clones; around 90% were detected once. 0.27% of the sample lies in the top ten. This sample is drawn from a study of technical replicates of blood from a few donors (dated by TCRdb to the late 2010s). This TCR derives from a human donor in good health. Material: T cells isolated from PBMCs.

The nucleotides read TGTGCTAGTGGTTTGTTGAGCGATACGCAGTATTTT. The resulting protein is CASGLLSDTQYF. Rearrangement joined TRBV12-5 to TRBJ2-3; the D gene remains uncertain. As encoded in the germline V gene, CDR1 is LGHNT while CDR2 is FRNRAP. The junction shows trimming of 2 bases on V and 6 bases on J, plus 6 bases between the germline ends. From cysteine to phenylalanine, the CDR3 is 12 amino acids long. Only the CDR3 part of the read is kept: 36 bases, read in frame from the first base.